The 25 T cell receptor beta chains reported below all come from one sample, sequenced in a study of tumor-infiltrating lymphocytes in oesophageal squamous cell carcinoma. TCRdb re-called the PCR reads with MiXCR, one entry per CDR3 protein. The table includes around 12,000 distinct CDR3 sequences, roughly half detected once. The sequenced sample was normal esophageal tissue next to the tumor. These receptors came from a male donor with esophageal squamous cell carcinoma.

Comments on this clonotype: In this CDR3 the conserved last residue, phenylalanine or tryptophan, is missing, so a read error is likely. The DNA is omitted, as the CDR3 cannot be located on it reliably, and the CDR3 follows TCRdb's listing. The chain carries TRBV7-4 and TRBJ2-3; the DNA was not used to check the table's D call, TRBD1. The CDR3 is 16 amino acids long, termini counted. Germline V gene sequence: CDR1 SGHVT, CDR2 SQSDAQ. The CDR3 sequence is CASSPTGGVYGYTFGS.

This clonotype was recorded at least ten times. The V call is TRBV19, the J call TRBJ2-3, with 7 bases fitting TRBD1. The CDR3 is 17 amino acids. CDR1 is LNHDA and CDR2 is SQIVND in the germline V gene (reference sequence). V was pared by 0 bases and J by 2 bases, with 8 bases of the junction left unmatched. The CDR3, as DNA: TGTGCCAGTAGTATAGATCTGTCAGGGGGTAACACAGATACGCAGTATTTT. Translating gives CASSIDLSGGNTDTQYF. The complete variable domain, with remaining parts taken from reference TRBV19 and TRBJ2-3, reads DGGITQSPKYLFRKEGQNVTLSCEQNLNHDAMYWYRQDPGQGLRLIYYSQIVNDFQKGDIAEGYSVSREKKESFPLTVTSAQKNPTAFYLCASSIDLSGGNTDTQYFGPGTRLTVL.

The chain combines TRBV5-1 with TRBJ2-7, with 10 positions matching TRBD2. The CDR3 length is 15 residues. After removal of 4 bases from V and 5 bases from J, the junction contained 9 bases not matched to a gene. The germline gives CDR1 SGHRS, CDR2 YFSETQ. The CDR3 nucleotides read TGCGCCAGCAGCGAGAAGGCTAGCGGGAGCAACGAGCAGTACTTC. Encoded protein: CASSEKASGSNEQYF. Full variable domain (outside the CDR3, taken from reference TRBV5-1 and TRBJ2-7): KAGVTQTPRYLIKTRGQQVTLSCSPISGHRSVSWYQQTPGQGLQFLFEYFSETQRNKGNFPGRFSGRQFSNSRSEMNVSTLELGDSALYLCASSEKASGSNEQYFGPGTRLTVT.

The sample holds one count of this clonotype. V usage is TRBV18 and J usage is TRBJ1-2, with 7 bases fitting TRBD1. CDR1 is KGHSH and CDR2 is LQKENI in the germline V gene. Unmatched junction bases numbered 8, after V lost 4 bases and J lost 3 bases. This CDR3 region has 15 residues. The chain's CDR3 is CASSLTGTAYYGYTF. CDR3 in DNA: TGTGCCAGCTCACTTACCGGGACAGCTTACTATGGCTACACCTTC. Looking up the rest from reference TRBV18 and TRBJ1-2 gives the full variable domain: NAGVMQNPRHLVRRRGQEARLRCSPMKGHSHVYWYRQLPEEGLKFMVYLQKENIIDESGMPKERFSAEFPKEGPSILRIQQVVRGDSAAYFCASSLTGTAYYGYTFGSGTRLTVV.

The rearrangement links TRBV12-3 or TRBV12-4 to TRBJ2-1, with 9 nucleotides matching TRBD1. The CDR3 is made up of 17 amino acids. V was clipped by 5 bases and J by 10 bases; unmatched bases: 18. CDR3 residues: CASSLTYGTGFPTEQFF. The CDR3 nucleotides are TGTGCCAGCAGTCTTACCTACGGGACAGGGTTTCCTACCGAGCAGTTCTTC.

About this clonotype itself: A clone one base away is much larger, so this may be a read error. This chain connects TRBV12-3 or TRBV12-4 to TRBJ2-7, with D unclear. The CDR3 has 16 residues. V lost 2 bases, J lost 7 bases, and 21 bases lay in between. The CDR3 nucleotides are TGTGCCAGCAGTTTATGGGTGGAGAGCTCCTACAATGAGCAGTACTTC. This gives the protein CASSLWVESSYNEQYF.

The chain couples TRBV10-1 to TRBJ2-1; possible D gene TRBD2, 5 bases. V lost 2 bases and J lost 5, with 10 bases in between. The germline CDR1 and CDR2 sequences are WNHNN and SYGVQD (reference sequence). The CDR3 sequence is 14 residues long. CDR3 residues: CASSEIATDNEQFF. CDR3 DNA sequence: TGCGCCAGCAGTGAGATAGCGACGGACAATGAGCAGTTCTTC.

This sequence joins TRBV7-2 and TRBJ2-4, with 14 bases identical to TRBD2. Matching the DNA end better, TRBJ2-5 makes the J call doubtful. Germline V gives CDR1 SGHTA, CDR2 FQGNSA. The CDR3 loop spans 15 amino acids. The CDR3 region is CASSPTSGRAETQYF. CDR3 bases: TGTGCCAGCAGCCCGACTAGCGGGAGGGCGGAGACCCAGTACTTC.

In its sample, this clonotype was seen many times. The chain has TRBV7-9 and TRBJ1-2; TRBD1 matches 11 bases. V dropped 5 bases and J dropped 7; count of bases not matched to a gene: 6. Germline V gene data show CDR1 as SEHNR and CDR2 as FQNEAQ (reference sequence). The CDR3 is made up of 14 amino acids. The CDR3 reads CASSRTGGEAGYTF. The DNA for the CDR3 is TGTGCCAGCAGCCGGACAGGGGGCGAAGCTGGCTACACCTTC.

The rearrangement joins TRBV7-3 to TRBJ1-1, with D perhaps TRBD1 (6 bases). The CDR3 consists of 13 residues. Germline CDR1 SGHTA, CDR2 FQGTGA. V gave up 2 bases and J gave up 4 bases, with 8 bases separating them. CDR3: CASSLDRLTEAFF. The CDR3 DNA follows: TGTGCCAGCAGCTTAGACAGGCTCACTGAAGCTTTCTTT.

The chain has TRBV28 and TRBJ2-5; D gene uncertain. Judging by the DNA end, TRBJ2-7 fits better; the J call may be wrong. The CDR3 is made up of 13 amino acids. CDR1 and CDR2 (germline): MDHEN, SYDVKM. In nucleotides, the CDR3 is TGTGCCAGCAGTCGCACCACCTCCTACGAGCAGTACTTC. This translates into CASSRTTSYEQYF.

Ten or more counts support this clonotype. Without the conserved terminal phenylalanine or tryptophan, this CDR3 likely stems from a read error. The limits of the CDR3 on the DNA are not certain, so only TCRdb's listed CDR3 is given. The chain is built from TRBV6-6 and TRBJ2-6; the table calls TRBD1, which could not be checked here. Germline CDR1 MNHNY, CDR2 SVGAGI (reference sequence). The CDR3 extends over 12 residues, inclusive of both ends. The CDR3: CASSYSNGGADR.

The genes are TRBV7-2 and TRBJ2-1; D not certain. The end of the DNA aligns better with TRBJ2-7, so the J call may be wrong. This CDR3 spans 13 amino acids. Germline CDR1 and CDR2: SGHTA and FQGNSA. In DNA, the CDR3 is TGTGCCAGCAGCTTTGGCCCCTCCTACGAGCAGTACTTC. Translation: CASSFGPSYEQYF.

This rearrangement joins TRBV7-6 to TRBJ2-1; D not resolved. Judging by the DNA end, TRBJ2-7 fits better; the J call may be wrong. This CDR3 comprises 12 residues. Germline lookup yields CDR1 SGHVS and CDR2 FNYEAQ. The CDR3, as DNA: TGTGCCAGCAGCTTAGCGCCCTACGAGCAGTACTTC. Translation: CASSLAPYEQYF.

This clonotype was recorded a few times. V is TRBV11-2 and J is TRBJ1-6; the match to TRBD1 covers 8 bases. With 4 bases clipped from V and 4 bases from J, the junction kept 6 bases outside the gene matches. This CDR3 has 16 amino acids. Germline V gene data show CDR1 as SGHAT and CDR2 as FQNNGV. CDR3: CASSSLTGGYNSPLHF. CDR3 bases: TGTGCCAGCAGCTCCCTAACAGGGGGATATAATTCACCCCTCCACTTT.

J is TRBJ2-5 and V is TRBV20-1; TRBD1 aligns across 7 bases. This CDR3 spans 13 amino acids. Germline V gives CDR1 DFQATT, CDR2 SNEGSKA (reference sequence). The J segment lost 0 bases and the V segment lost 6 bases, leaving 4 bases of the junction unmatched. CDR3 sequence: CSAQTGHQETQYF. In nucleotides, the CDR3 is TGCAGTGCCCAGACAGGGCACCAAGAGACCCAGTACTTC.

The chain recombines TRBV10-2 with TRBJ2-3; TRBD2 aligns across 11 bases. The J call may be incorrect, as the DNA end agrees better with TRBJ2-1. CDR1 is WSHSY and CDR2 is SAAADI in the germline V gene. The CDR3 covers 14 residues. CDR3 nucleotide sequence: TGCGCCAGCAGGGTAGCGGGAGGGGAGGATGAGCAGTTCTTC. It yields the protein CASRVAGGEDEQFF.

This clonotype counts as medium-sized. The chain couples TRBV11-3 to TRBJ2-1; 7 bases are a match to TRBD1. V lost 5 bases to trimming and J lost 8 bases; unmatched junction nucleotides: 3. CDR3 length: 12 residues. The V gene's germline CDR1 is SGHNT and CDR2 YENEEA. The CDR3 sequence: CASSLQGDEQFF. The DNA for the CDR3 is TGTGCCAGCAGCCTCCAGGGGGATGAGCAGTTCTTC.

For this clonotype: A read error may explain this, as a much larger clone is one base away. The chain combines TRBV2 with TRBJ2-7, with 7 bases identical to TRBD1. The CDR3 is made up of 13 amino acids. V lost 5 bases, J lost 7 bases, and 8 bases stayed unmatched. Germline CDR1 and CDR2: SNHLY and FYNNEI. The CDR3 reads CASSQQGTHEQYF. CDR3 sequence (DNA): TGTGCCAGCAGTCAACAGGGGACCCATGAGCAGTACTTC. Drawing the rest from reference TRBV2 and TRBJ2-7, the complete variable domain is EPEVTQTPSHQVTQMGQEVILRCVPISNHLYFYWYRQILGQKVEFLVSFYNNEISEKSEIFDDQFSVERPDGSNFTLKIRSTKLEDSAMYFCASSQQGTHEQYFGPGTRLTVT.

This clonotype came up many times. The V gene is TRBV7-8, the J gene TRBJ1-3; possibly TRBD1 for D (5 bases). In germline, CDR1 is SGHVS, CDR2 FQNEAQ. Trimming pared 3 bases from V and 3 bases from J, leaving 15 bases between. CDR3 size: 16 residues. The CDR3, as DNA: TGTGCCAGCAGCTTCGAGTGGGGGACTGGTGGAAACACCATATATTTT. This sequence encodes CASSFEWGTGGNTIYF.

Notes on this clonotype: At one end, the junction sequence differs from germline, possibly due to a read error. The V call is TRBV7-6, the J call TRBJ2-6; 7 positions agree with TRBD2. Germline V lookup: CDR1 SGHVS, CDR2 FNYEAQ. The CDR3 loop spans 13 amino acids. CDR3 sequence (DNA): TGTGCCAGCAGCCAAGCGTCTAGCGGAGGGGTGTACTTC. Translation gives CASSQASSGGVYF. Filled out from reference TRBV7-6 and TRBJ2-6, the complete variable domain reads GAGVSQSPRYKVTKRGQDVALRCDPISGHVSLYWYRQALGQGPEFLTYFNYEAQQDKSGLPNDRFSAERPEGSISTLTIQRTEQRDSAMYRCASSQASSGGVYFGAGSRLTVL.

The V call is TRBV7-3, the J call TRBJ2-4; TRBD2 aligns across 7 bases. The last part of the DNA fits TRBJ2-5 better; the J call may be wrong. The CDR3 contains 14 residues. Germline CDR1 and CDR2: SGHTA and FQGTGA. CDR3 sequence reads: CASSLTGRGETQYF. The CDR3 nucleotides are TGTGCCAGCAGCTTAACTGGGAGGGGCGAGACCCAGTACTTC.

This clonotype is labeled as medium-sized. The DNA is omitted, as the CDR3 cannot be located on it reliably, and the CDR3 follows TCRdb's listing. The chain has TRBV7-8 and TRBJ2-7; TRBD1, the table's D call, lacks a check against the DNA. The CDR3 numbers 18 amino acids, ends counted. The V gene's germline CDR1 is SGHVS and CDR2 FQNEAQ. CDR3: CASSLGQGSVRGSYEQYF.

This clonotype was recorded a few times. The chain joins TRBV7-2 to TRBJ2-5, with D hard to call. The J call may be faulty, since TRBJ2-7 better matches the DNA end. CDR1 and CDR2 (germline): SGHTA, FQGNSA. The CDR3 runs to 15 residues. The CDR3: CASSLTTKPSYEQYF. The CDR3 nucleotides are TGTGCCAGCAGCTTAACAACAAAACCCTCCTACGAGCAGTACTTC.

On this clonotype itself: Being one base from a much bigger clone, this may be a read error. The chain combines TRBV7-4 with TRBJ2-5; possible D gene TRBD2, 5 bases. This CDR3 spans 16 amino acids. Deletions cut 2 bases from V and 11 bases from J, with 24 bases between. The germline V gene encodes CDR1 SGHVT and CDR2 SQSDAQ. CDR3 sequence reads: CASSLIGVSSYNEQYF. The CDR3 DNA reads TGTGCCAGCAGCTTAATCGGGGTGAGCTCCTACAATGAGCAGTACTTC.